This T cell receptor beta chain was captured by sequencing in a study of blood T cell repertoires in COVID-19. Study in general: Researchers got acute and convalescent COVID-19 samples from the United States, Italy and Spain. T cells, B-cell-depleted T cells, or PBMCs supplied cDNA or gDNA.

Trimming removed 7 bases from V and 1 base from J; junction bases left unmatched: 4. From germline, CDR1 is SNHLY and CDR2 FYNNEI. The CDR3 is 13 amino acids. How the authors handled the data: From reference gene primer amplification, estimates of nucleated cell counts were derived. Repertoires were generated with immunoSEQ multiplex PCR, while TCRdb's copy carries only in-frame clones and drops some. V and J calls and clone size are as listed in that table; D and trimming were resolved from the DNA. The data contain about 160,000 clones, around four fifths of them singletons. The sequencing sample was made of peripheral blood. The origin of this receptor is an elderly woman with acute or convalescent COVID-19. This chain uses TRBV2 with TRBJ2-7, with 7 bases matching TRBD1. The CDR3 DNA reads as TGTGCCAGCACGGGACAGAGTTCCTACGAGCAGTACTTC. It encodes CASTGQSSYEQYF.